Listed here are 30 T cell receptor beta chains from one sample, sequenced in a study of cytomegalovirus exposure and HLA in healthy donors. The PCR contained 60 Vbeta and 13 Jbeta primers. Clones were read by immunoSEQ multiplex PCR, and TCRdb kept only the in-frame ones, dropping some. This table has more than 110,000 clones, 65% to 80% appearing once. Sequencing was done on a sample of PBMCs. Receptor source: a male donor in good health and CMV-seropositive.

The chain employs TRBV5-1 and TRBJ2-1; 10 positions agree with TRBD2. V gave up 4 bases and J gave up 4 bases; unmatched junction bases: 8. Germline V gives CDR1 SGHRS, CDR2 YFSETQ. The CDR3 has 16 residues. The CDR3 DNA reads as TGCGCCAGCAGCCCCGCCGGGACTAGCGAGTACAATGAGCAGTTCTTC. It is translated as CASSPAGTSEYNEQFF. The full variable domain, in which reference TRBV5-1 and TRBJ2-1 provide the parts outside the CDR3, is KAGVTQTPRYLIKTRGQQVTLSCSPISGHRSVSWYQQTPGQGLQFLFEYFSETQRNKGNFPGRFSGRQFSNSRSEMNVSTLELGDSALYLCASSPAGTSEYNEQFFGPGTRLTVL.

The chain employs TRBV6-1 and TRBJ2-4, with D unclear. CDR3 length: 16 amino acids. V gave up 2 bases and J gave up 0 bases, with 11 bases separating them. Per the germline V gene, CDR1 is MNHNS and CDR2 is SASEGT. CDR3 amino acids: CASSERYSQAKNIQYF. DNA of the CDR3: TGTGCCAGCAGTGAAAGGTACAGCCAAGCCAAAAACATTCAGTACTTC.

The chain links TRBV5-1 to TRBJ2-2, with no clear D. Trimming took 1 base from V and 6 from J, leaving 7 bases between them. The CDR3 is made up of 13 amino acids. Germline V gives CDR1 SGHRS, CDR2 YFSETQ. In nucleotides, the CDR3 is TGCGCCAGCAGCTTGCAGGCGTCCGGGGAGCTGTTTTTT. Protein product: CASSLQASGELFF. The whole variable domain, filled in from reference TRBV5-1 and TRBJ2-2, reads KAGVTQTPRYLIKTRGQQVTLSCSPISGHRSVSWYQQTPGQGLQFLFEYFSETQRNKGNFPGRFSGRQFSNSRSEMNVSTLELGDSALYLCASSLQASGELFFGEGSRLTVL.

The CDR3 sequence is CASSLVGGTSSYEQYF. As DNA, the CDR3 is TGCGCCAGCAGCTTGGTAGGAGGGACGAGCTCCTACGAGCAGTACTTC. The rearrangement links TRBV5-1 to TRBJ2-7; tentatively, D is TRBD2 (6 bases). Germline CDR1 reads SGHRS; CDR2 reads YFSETQ. The CDR3 is 16 amino acids. Deletions cut 0 bases from V and 0 bases from J, with 13 bases between.

The rearrangement joins TRBV19 to TRBJ1-2; D possibly corresponds to TRBD1 (5 bases). Trimming took 5 bases from V and 1 from J, leaving 11 bases between them. The CDR3 has 14 amino acids. Germline lookup yields CDR1 LNHDA and CDR2 SQIVND (reference sequence). CDR3 DNA: TGTGCCAGTAGTGGGACTGCTAATAACTATGGCTACACCTTC. Encoded protein: CASSGTANNYGYTF. The whole variable domain, remainder taken from reference TRBV19 and TRBJ1-2, is DGGITQSPKYLFRKEGQNVTLSCEQNLNHDAMYWYRQDPGQGLRLIYYSQIVNDFQKGDIAEGYSVSREKKESFPLTVTSAQKNPTAFYLCASSGTANNYGYTFGSGTRLTVV.

The rearrangement uses TRBV7-3 and TRBJ1-3; D is unclear. The germline V gene has CDR1 SGHTA and CDR2 FQGTGA. Between the trimmed V and J ends, which lost 4 bases and 2 bases, there was a span of 15 bases. The CDR3 loop spans 16 amino acids. CDR3 residues: CASSYQEPGAGNTIYF. The CDR3 DNA reads as TGTGCCAGCAGCTACCAAGAACCGGGAGCTGGAAACACCATATATTTT.

The chain couples TRBV18 to TRBJ1-5; D is undetermined. Trimming shortened V by 3 bases and J by 6 bases, and 12 bases separated the two germline ends. Germline CDR1 and CDR2: KGHSH and LQKENI. The CDR3 extends over 14 amino acids. CDR3 in DNA: TGTGCCAGCTCACCTGACTCATCGATTCAGCCCCAGCATTTT. Its translation is CASSPDSSIQPQHF. The full variable domain, completed using reference TRBV18 and TRBJ1-5, is NAGVMQNPRHLVRRRGQEARLRCSPMKGHSHVYWYRQLPEEGLKFMVYLQKENIIDESGMPKERFSAEFPKEGPSILRIQQVVRGDSAAYFCASSPDSSIQPQHFGDGTRLSIL.

The chain recombines TRBV12-5 with TRBJ2-2; 8 nucleotides agree with TRBD1. V lost 6 bases, J lost 3 bases, and 3 bases stayed unmatched. The CDR3 has 14 residues. Germline lookup yields CDR1 LGHNT and CDR2 FRNRAP. The CDR3 DNA follows: TGTGCTAGTGGCCGACAGGGGTACACCGGGGAGCTGTTTTTT. Translation gives CASGRQGYTGELFF.

The chain carries TRBV14 and TRBJ1-5; D is undetermined. Trimming removed 5 bases at V and 4 bases at J, with 12 bases between. Per germline, CDR1 SGHDN and CDR2 FVKESK. This CDR3 has 14 residues. Here the CDR3 DNA reads TGTGCCAGCAGCGGCGGAGGGTGGAATCAGCCCCAGCATTTT. It yields the protein CASSGGGWNQPQHF.

The chain joins TRBV13 to TRBJ2-1; 8 bases map to TRBD2. Germline CDR1 is PRHDT and CDR2 is FYEKMQ (reference sequence). This CDR3 contains 15 residues. Germline trimming cut 5 bases from V and 7 bases from J; bases unmatched to any gene: 10. CDR3 protein: CASSPEGLAENEQFF. CDR3 DNA sequence: TGTGCCAGCAGCCCCGAAGGACTAGCTGAGAATGAGCAGTTCTTC.

The chain carries TRBV7-2 and TRBJ2-7; TRBD1 matches at 9 bases. V was pared by 1 base and J by 1 base, with 2 bases of the junction left unmatched. The length of the CDR3 is 15 residues. Germline CDR1 reads SGHTA; CDR2 reads FQGNSA. CDR3 coding DNA: TGTGCCAGCAGCTTAGTAGGACAGGGGTCCTACGAGCAGTACTTC. Encoded protein: CASSLVGQGSYEQYF.

The chain joins TRBV27 to TRBJ2-3; TRBD2 agrees at 9 bases. CDR3 length: 16 residues. Per the germline V gene, CDR1 is MNHEY and CDR2 is SMNVEV (reference sequence). V trimming: 5 bases; J trimming: 3 bases; junction bases outside the gene matches: 9. The CDR3 spells CASSPEAGGPTDTQYF. CDR3 DNA: TGTGCCAGCAGTCCGGAAGCGGGGGGACCTACAGATACGCAGTATTTT.

The V call is TRBV7-2, the J call TRBJ2-7, with TRBD2 as a possible D gene (5 bases). The CDR3 is 15 residues long. The V end was cut by 2 bases, the J end by 2 bases, with 13 bases between. Germline CDR1 is SGHTA and CDR2 is FQGNSA. CDR3: CASSLSWRRTYEQYF. In DNA form, the CDR3 reads TGTGCCAGCAGCTTATCCTGGCGGAGGACCTACGAGCAGTACTTC. The variable domain in full, completed from reference TRBV7-2 and TRBJ2-7, reads GAGVSQSPSNKVTEKGKDVELRCDPISGHTALYWYRQSLGQGLEFLIYFQGNSAPDKSGLPSDRFSAERTGGSVSTLTIQRTQQEDSAVYLCASSLSWRRTYEQYFGPGTRLTVT.

CDR3: CASSEVTGSYGYTF. As DNA, the CDR3 is TGTGCCAGCAGTGAAGTGACAGGGAGCTATGGCTACACCTTC. The chain recombines TRBV6-1 with TRBJ1-2, with 7 nucleotides matching TRBD1. Germline CDR1 and CDR2: MNHNS and SASEGT. This CDR3 is built from 14 residues. The ends lost 1 base at V and 4 bases at J; junction bases unmatched: 3.

To note about this clone: This specimen includes other DNA sequences encoding the same CDR3. The chain joins TRBV7-9 to TRBJ1-2, with 7 bases identical to TRBD1. The CDR3 has 14 amino acids. Germline trimming cut 5 bases from V and 4 bases from J; bases unmatched to any gene: 7. Germline-derived CDR1 and CDR2 are SEHNR and FQNEAQ (reference sequence). The CDR3 nucleotides read TGTGCCAGCAGCCCAACCGGGACAGTCTATGGCTACACCTTC. As protein: CASSPTGTVYGYTF.

V and J are TRBV4-3 and TRBJ2-2; D ambiguous. The CDR3 extends over 14 amino acids. The V end was cut by 4 bases, the J end by 3 bases, with 9 bases between. In germline, CDR1 is LGHNA, CDR2 YSLEER. The CDR3 bases are TGCGCCAGCAGCCGTGAACTGTACACCGGGGAGCTGTTTTTT. Amino acid sequence: CASSRELYTGELFF.

This clone was detected only a few times. The V call is TRBV7-9, the J call TRBJ2-5; weak D call: TRBD1 (6 bases). Germline V CDR1 and CDR2: SEHNR, FQNEAQ (reference sequence). CDR3 length: 16 amino acids. Between the trimmed V and J ends, which lost 3 bases and 5 bases, there was a span of 19 bases. The CDR3 DNA sequence: TGTGCCAGCAGCTTCGCCCATGACAGGTTGGGGGAGACCCAGTACTTC. Translating it yields CASSFAHDRLGETQYF.

This rearrangement joins TRBV18 to TRBJ2-3, with D possibly TRBD1 on 6 matching bases. The CDR3 covers 14 residues. Between the trimmed V and J ends, which lost 3 bases and 2 bases, there was a span of 9 bases. Looked up from germline, CDR1 is KGHSH and CDR2 is LQKENI. The CDR3 spells CASSPGAITDTQYF. In nucleotides, the CDR3 is TGTGCCAGCTCACCGGGGGCGATCACAGATACGCAGTATTTT.

In regard to this clone: Other DNA sequences from this sample encode an identical CDR3 as well. This chain uses TRBV27 with TRBJ2-7; 8 nucleotides match TRBD1. This CDR3 is built from 15 residues. The V gene's germline CDR1 is MNHEY and CDR2 SMNVEV (reference sequence). Trimming removed 0 bases from V and 3 bases from J; junction bases left unmatched: 4. CDR3: CASSLSGTGSYEQYF. DNA of the CDR3: TGTGCCAGCAGTTTATCCGGGACAGGTAGCTACGAGCAGTACTTC.

This clone came up once. The rearrangement links TRBV5-4 to TRBJ1-1; 8 bases agree with TRBD1. The CDR3 has 15 amino acids. J was trimmed by 1 base and V by 0 bases; bases with no gene match: 2. From germline, CDR1 is SGHNT and CDR2 YYREEE (reference sequence). CDR3 loop: CASSLGGQGNTEAFF. The CDR3 region has the DNA TGTGCCAGCAGCTTGGGTGGACAGGGGAACACTGAAGCTTTCTTT.

The rearrangement uses TRBV10-3 and TRBJ2-1; D not certain. The CDR3 covers 16 residues. The V and J ends lost 2 bases and 2 bases respectively, with 13 bases between them. CDR1 ENHRY and CDR2 SYGVKD come from the germline V gene. The chain's CDR3 is CAISEALRLAYNEQFF. CDR3 sequence (DNA): TGTGCCATCAGTGAGGCCCTACGCCTAGCCTACAATGAGCAGTTCTTC.

The chain links TRBV19 to TRBJ1-2; a possible D gene is TRBD1 (6 bases). The CDR3 totals 14 residues. Trimming took 5 bases from V and 6 from J, leaving 16 bases between them. The germline CDR1 and CDR2 sequences are LNHDA and SQIVND (reference sequence). CDR3 region: CASSPARGNNGYTF. In DNA, the CDR3 is TGTGCCAGTAGTCCCGCCAGGGGAAACAATGGCTACACCTTC.

This clone appeared a few times. This rearrangement joins TRBV28 to TRBJ2-1, with TRBD2 matching 14 bases. Germline loops: CDR1 MDHEN, CDR2 SYDVKM. The CDR3 contains 18 residues. With 6 bases clipped from V and 0 bases from J, the junction kept 7 bases outside the gene matches. The CDR3 DNA follows: TGTGCCAGCAGCACAGGGACTAGCGGGAGACCCTCCTACAATGAGCAGTTCTTC. This translates into CASSTGTSGRPSYNEQFF.

The chain carries TRBV6-6 and TRBJ2-5, with a tentative D call TRBD1 (6 bases). The DNA matches TRBJ2-7 better at its end, which makes the J call doubtful. This CDR3 has 13 residues. The germline CDR1 and CDR2 sequences are MNHNY and SVGAGI (reference sequence). The CDR3 is CASSNRDAYEQYF. In nucleotides, the CDR3 is TGTGCCAGCAGTAACAGGGACGCCTACGAGCAGTACTTC.

This clone was seen more than once but under ten times. The J gene is TRBJ2-7, the V gene TRBV28; no firm D call. The germline V and J ends were trimmed by 8 bases and 3 bases, with 23 bases remaining between them. Germline CDR1 reads MDHEN; CDR2 reads SYDVKM. The CDR3 contains 16 residues. CDR3 amino acids: CASANHRQDLSYEQYF. The CDR3 coding sequence is TGTGCCAGCGCCAATCACCGACAAGATCTCAGCTACGAGCAGTACTTC.

The V gene is TRBV4-2, the J gene TRBJ2-5; TRBD2 agrees at 9 bases. The ends lost 3 bases at V and 4 bases at J; junction bases unmatched: 6. Germline V gives CDR1 LGHNA, CDR2 YNFKEQ. There are 15 residues in the CDR3. CDR3 protein: CASSHQREVIETQYF. As DNA, the CDR3 is TGTGCCAGCAGCCACCAGCGGGAGGTAATAGAGACCCAGTACTTC.

The chain carries TRBV30 and TRBJ2-5; TRBD1 matches 7 bases. Germline loops: CDR1 GTSNPN, CDR2 SVGIG (reference sequence). The CDR3 is 13 residues long. V shed 8 bases, J shed 2 bases, and the junction held 8 bases outside the gene matches. CDR3 bases: TGTGCCCGGGATCGACAGGGTCAAGAGACCCAGTACTTC. This translates into CARDRQGQETQYF.

The chain employs TRBV7-8 and TRBJ2-7, with 9 bases identical to TRBD2. The CDR3 runs to 15 residues. Germline-derived CDR1 and CDR2 are SGHVS and FQNEAQ. Germline trimming cut 5 bases from V and 8 bases from J; bases unmatched to any gene: 13. The CDR3 DNA reads TGTGCCAGCAGCACGCACGCCCCGGGACTAGCTAAGCAGTACTTC. This gives the protein CASSTHAPGLAKQYF.

The chain joins TRBV18 to TRBJ2-5; D may be TRBD2 (5 bases). The CDR3 consists of 13 residues. Germline values: CDR1 KGHSH, CDR2 LQKENI. Deletions cut 5 bases from V and 2 bases from J, with 9 bases between. The CDR3 loop is CASSATTQETQYF. The CDR3 DNA reads as TGTGCCAGCTCAGCGACTACTCAAGAGACCCAGTACTTC.

The chain recombines TRBV6-1 with TRBJ1-6; D remains ambiguous. Germline V CDR1 and CDR2: MNHNS, SASEGT. V lost 10 bases and J 5 bases, leaving 15 bases between the germline ends. The CDR3 length is 14 residues. CDR3 region: CATNVAINNSPLHF. For the CDR3, the DNA is TGTGCCACAAATGTAGCGATAAATAATTCACCCCTCCACTTT.